This T cell receptor (beta chain) came from a study of T cell responses to AZD1222 COVID-19 vaccine. Regarding the study as a whole: There were repertoire samples only from the period after the peak T cell response. Regions left unmutated in variants are reportedly the target of nearly half of spike-specific TCRs. Donors were mostly white British, more females; clonal diversity possibly underestimated.

The data were produced by immunoSEQ multiplex PCR, yet TCRdb's version contains in-frame clones alone and is incomplete. Here the sample spans some 100,000 clones, 80% to 90% being singletons. Trimming shortened V by 5 bases and J by 4 bases, and 15 bases separated the two germline ends. Germline-derived CDR1 and CDR2 are LNHDA and SQIVND (reference sequence). This CDR3 contains 15 residues. A note on this clone: As yet, its antigen is unknown.

The chain employs TRBV19 and TRBJ1-5; weak D call: TRBD1 (6 bases). The clonotype originates from an adult in good health. The sequencing here drew on peripheral blood, taken on day 0 of AZD1222 vaccination. CDR3 in DNA: TGTGCCAGTAGTGAGGGACACCCAGATAATCAGCCCCAGCATTTT. It yields the protein CASSEGHPDNQPQHF.